This T cell receptor beta chain stems from a study of long-term antiretroviral therapy in people with HIV. Germline V lookup: CDR1 SGHVS, CDR2 FNYEAQ. The CDR3 is 21 amino acids. J was trimmed by 1 base and V by 4 bases; bases with no gene match: 18. Survey level was the resolution at which the v3.0 immunoSEQ assay ran. Sequencing was performed with immunoSEQ multiplex PCR; in TCRdb, only in-frame clones are kept and a portion is missing. The data contain approximately 15,000 clones, 80% of them singletons. The genes are TRBV7-6 and TRBJ1-6; TRBD1 aligns across 8 bases. The specimen comprised unsorted PBMCs, sampled 0.1 years before starting antiretroviral therapy. This TCR came from a man between 18 and 29 years old with HIV. Written as DNA, the CDR3 is TGTGCCAGCAGCTCTCCACAGGGGGATGTAGGGTTCACGTCCTATAATTCACCCCTCCACTTT. Its protein product is CASSSPQGDVGFTSYNSPLHF.